The 16 T cell receptor beta chains below all came from one sample that was sequenced in a study of response to subunit inactivated influenza vaccine. TCRdb called the RT-PCR reads again in MiXCR, with one record for every CDR3 protein. The table lists about 520,000 distinct CDR3 sequences, roughly 27% of them singletons, with 1.9% in the top ten. The source was CD4+ T cells sorted from PBMCs, collected about 5 days after vaccination. These receptors originate from a man over 45 who received an inactivated influenza vaccine.

Ten or more counts support this clonotype. This sequence joins TRBV5-4 and TRBJ2-7; a possible D gene is TRBD2 (5 bases). Per the germline V gene, CDR1 is SGHNT and CDR2 is YYREEE (reference sequence). CDR3 size: 14 residues. V lost 4 bases, J lost 2 bases, and 13 bases lay in between. CDR3 amino acids: CASSPEAQTYEQYF. The CDR3 region has the DNA TGTGCCAGCAGCCCGGAGGCGCAGACCTACGAGCAGTACTTC.

The V gene is TRBV5-1, the J gene TRBJ2-1; TRBD2 matches 10 bases. CDR1 SGHRS and CDR2 YFSETQ come from the germline V gene. This CDR3 is built from 15 residues. V lost 2 bases, J lost 5 bases, and 4 bases stayed unmatched. The DNA for the CDR3 is TGCGCCAGCAGCTTTGGCGGACTAGCGGACAATGAGCAGTTCTTC. This gives the protein CASSFGGLADNEQFF.

This clonotype came up a few times. This sequence joins TRBV2 and TRBJ2-2; TRBD1 agrees at 7 bases. Germline lookup yields CDR1 SNHLY and CDR2 FYNNEI. The CDR3 has 13 residues. Unmatched junction bases numbered 3, after V lost 6 bases and J lost 5 bases. The chain's CDR3 is CASRGTATGELFF. CDR3 coding DNA: TGTGCCAGCAGGGGGACAGCGACCGGGGAGCTGTTTTTT.

The rearrangement joins TRBV20-1 to TRBJ2-5; no definite D call. Germline V gene lookup returns CDR1 DFQATT and CDR2 SNEGSKA (reference sequence). The CDR3 covers 13 residues. V lost 0 bases to trimming and J lost 1 base, with 6 bases between them. In DNA, the CDR3 is TGCAGTGCTAGAGATCAACTCCAAGAGACCCAGTACTTC. Translation gives CSARDQLQETQYF.

The gene calls are TRBV28 and TRBJ2-7; 11 positions match TRBD2. Germline V CDR1 and CDR2: MDHEN, SYDVKM. The CDR3 totals 15 residues. J gave up 6 bases and V 5 bases, and 9 bases lay outside the gene matches. The CDR3 region is CASSQPLAGGGEQYF. CDR3 DNA: TGTGCCAGCAGTCAACCTCTAGCGGGAGGCGGCGAGCAGTACTTC. Using reference TRBV28 and TRBJ2-7 for the parts outside the CDR3, the full variable domain is DVKVTQSSRYLVKRTGEKVFLECVQDMDHENMFWYRQDPGLGLRLIYFSYDVKMKEKGDIPEGYSVSREKKERFSLILESASTNQTSMYLCASSQPLAGGGEQYFGPGTRLTVT.

The chain has TRBV6-2 or TRBV6-3 and TRBJ2-2; possible D gene TRBD2, 6 bases. CDR3 length equals 17 residues. Germline assignment: CDR1 MNHEY and CDR2 SVGEGT. V was pared by 6 bases and J by 0 bases, with 17 bases between. The CDR3 coding sequence is TGTGCCAGCAGCCCATCTTTAGCGGAACCGAACACCGGGGAGCTGTTTTTT. It encodes CASSPSLAEPNTGELFF.

The chain carries TRBV5-1 and TRBJ1-1, with D tentatively TRBD1 (6 bases). Deletions cut 4 bases from V and 1 base from J, with 11 bases between. The germline CDR1 and CDR2 sequences are SGHRS and YFSETQ. CDR3 length: 14 amino acids. Here the CDR3 DNA reads TGCGCCAGCAGCGCGACAGGCCCGAACACTGAAGCTTTCTTT. Its translation: CASSATGPNTEAFF.

V gene TRBV4-2 combines with J gene TRBJ2-1; D is perhaps TRBD1 or TRBD2 (6 bases each). Germline CDR1 is LGHNA and CDR2 is YNFKEQ. Trimming took off 1 base at V and 5 bases at J, with 12 bases between the two ends. This CDR3 region has 15 residues. The CDR3 loop reads CASSQGPGADNEQFF. The DNA for the CDR3 is TGTGCCAGCAGCCAAGGACCGGGGGCCGACAATGAGCAGTTCTTC.

This clonotype was observed a handful of times. The CDR3 loop is CSVDRVDYGYTF. The CDR3 DNA follows: TGCAGCGTTGACAGGGTTGACTATGGCTACACCTTC. The gene calls are TRBV29-1 and TRBJ1-2; tentative D call: TRBD1 (5 bases). The CDR3 extends over 12 amino acids. CDR1 SQVTM and CDR2 ANQGSEA come from the germline V gene. The V and J ends lost 3 bases and 3 bases respectively, with 8 bases between them. Variable domain in full (rest from reference TRBV29-1 and TRBJ1-2): SAVISQKPSRDICQRGTSLTIQCQVDSQVTMMFWYRQQPGQSLTLIATANQGSEATYESGFVIDKFPISRPNLTFSTLTVSNMSPEDSSIYLCSVDRVDYGYTFGSGTRLTVV.

The chain is built from TRBV7-3 and TRBJ1-2, with TRBD1 matching 8 bases. There are 14 residues in the CDR3. Germline V gives CDR1 SGHTA, CDR2 FQGTGA. V shed 5 bases, J shed 6 bases, and the junction held 8 bases outside the gene matches. The DNA for the CDR3 is TGTGCCAGCAGCGCGAACAGGGGGGAAGATGGCTACACCTTC. It yields the protein CASSANRGEDGYTF.

A few counts support this clonotype. The chain is built from TRBV7-8 and TRBJ2-7; D possibly uses TRBD1 or TRBD2 (5 bases each). The CDR3 is made up of 14 amino acids. V was clipped by 4 bases and J by 0 bases, with 10 bases between them. Germline values: CDR1 SGHVS, CDR2 FQNEAQ. The CDR3: CASSSGARSYEQYF. The CDR3 region has the DNA TGTGCCAGCAGCTCCGGGGCCCGCTCCTACGAGCAGTACTTC.

The V call is TRBV20-1, the J call TRBJ2-5; TRBD1 matches 7 bases. CDR1 is DFQATT and CDR2 is SNEGSKA in the germline V gene (reference sequence). Trimming removed 5 bases from V and 3 bases from J; junction bases left unmatched: 3. The CDR3 is 12 amino acids. CDR3 in amino acids: CSASQGKETQYF. Here the CDR3 DNA reads TGCAGTGCTTCACAGGGGAAAGAGACCCAGTACTTC.

This clonotype was seen a handful of times. The chain has TRBV28 and TRBJ2-7, with D possibly being TRBD1 (7 bases). V gave up 1 base and J gave up 3 bases, with 16 bases separating them. CDR3 length: 16 amino acids. CDR1 and CDR2 (germline): MDHEN, SYDVKM. The CDR3 sequence is CASSLYGGDRHYEQYF. The CDR3 coding sequence is TGTGCCAGCAGTTTATATGGCGGGGACAGACACTACGAGCAGTACTTC.

This rearrangement joins TRBV29-1 to TRBJ2-2; 10 bases align to TRBD2. Germline assignment: CDR1 SQVTM and CDR2 ANQGSEA. This CDR3 has 14 amino acids. Trimming at V came to 5 bases and at J to 7 bases, leaving 7 bases not matched to a gene. The CDR3 sequence is CSVRPGTSVGELFF. Here the CDR3 DNA reads TGCAGCGTTCGTCCCGGGACTAGCGTCGGGGAGCTGTTTTTT.

This clonotype was counted only a few times. This chain connects TRBV25-1 to TRBJ2-7, with D perhaps TRBD2 (6 bases). V gave up 6 bases and J gave up 5 bases, with 14 bases separating them. The CDR3 runs to 13 residues. The germline gives CDR1 MGHDK, CDR2 SYGVNS. The CDR3 bases are TGTGCCAGCAGGGACCCATGGGGGGACGAGCAGTACTTC. Its protein is CASRDPWGDEQYF.

The genes are TRBV7-2 and TRBJ2-2; D possibly corresponds to TRBD2 (5 bases). V gave up 5 bases and J gave up 4 bases, with 14 bases separating them. This CDR3 has 15 amino acids. CDR1 is SGHTA and CDR2 is FQGNSA in the germline V gene. CDR3 amino acids: CASSANGLLTGELFF. CDR3 coding DNA: TGTGCCAGCAGCGCAAACGGACTTCTCACCGGGGAGCTGTTTTTT.